These T cell receptor beta chains were read from a single sample in a study of T cells expressing NK-cell markers. TCRdb reprocessed the 5' RACE reads and stores each CDR3 protein as one record, lacking DNA. This repertoire comprises 200,000 to 300,000 distinct CDR3 sequences; its ten largest clones make up 0.39%. Sequencing was done on a sample of blood T cells: a sorted CD56 or NKG2C T cell subset, CD4+ or CD8+ T cells, or bulk PBMC T cells (not recorded which). The receptor source for this set is a man aged 18 to 35 in good health. CDR3s include the opening cysteine and the closing phenylalanine or tryptophan.

cdr3_aa	v_call	j_call
CASSSNQRETQYF	TRBV7-8	TRBJ2-5
CSVGGLAGPYNEQFF	TRBV29-1	TRBJ2-1
CASSLSSGRRTGELFF	TRBV12-3/TRBV12-4	TRBJ2-2
CASSLRQGYDQPQHF	TRBV12-3/TRBV12-4	TRBJ1-5
CASATSRRSNQPQHF	TRBV12-3/TRBV12-4	TRBJ1-5
CAWSWAGAYQPQHF	TRBV30	TRBJ1-5
CASSIVSGTHEQFF	TRBV19	TRBJ2-1
CSAAPAESYNEQFF	TRBV20-1	TRBJ2-1
CASTLDSAGELFF	TRBV12-3/TRBV12-4	TRBJ2-2
CASSYRASRQPQHF	TRBV6-5	TRBJ1-5
CASSQVDGTDTQYF	TRBV4-2	TRBJ2-3
CASSVSGRALGFGNEQFF	TRBV7-2	TRBJ2-1
CASSVQGTLKGETQYF	TRBV7-2	TRBJ2-5
CASSRRDTWGAEGYTF	TRBV12-3/TRBV12-4	TRBJ1-2
CASSPRENTGELFF	TRBV12-3/TRBV12-4	TRBJ2-2
CASSLPGNTIYF	TRBV12-3/TRBV12-4	TRBJ1-3
CASSQDLRGSSSETQYF	TRBV3-1	TRBJ2-5
CASSTGTDAANIQYF	TRBV6-1	TRBJ2-4
CASSSFKGEGWTQYF	TRBV11-2	TRBJ2-5
CSVGSRLAASTDTQYF	TRBV29-1	TRBJ2-3
CASSPDRETIDTQYF	TRBV18	TRBJ2-3
CASSQGISGETQYF	TRBV4-2	TRBJ2-5
CASSSAQYSGANVLTF	TRBV6-5	TRBJ2-6
CASSSRRSNYGYTF	TRBV5-6	TRBJ1-2
CASGGPDLYEAFF	TRBV5-1	TRBJ1-1
CSAPVRDANEQFF	TRBV20-1	TRBJ2-1
CSARVTPGGAAGLQNTDTQYF	TRBV20-1	TRBJ2-3
CSVGDGTSGANVLTF	TRBV29-1	TRBJ2-6
CSARDPTFYNEQFF	TRBV20-1	TRBJ2-1
CASSSLNTAGAAGEQFF	TRBV7-6	TRBJ2-1
CSARSPILHNEQFF	TRBV20-1	TRBJ2-1
CATSTESNTEAFF	TRBV10-3	TRBJ1-1
CASSFRAPGNYGYTF	TRBV12-3/TRBV12-4	TRBJ1-2
CASSNTGAFPGYEQFF	TRBV19	TRBJ2-1
CASSLDVSSFEQFF	TRBV5-4	TRBJ2-1
CASSPPTALAGYNEQFF	TRBV6-2/TRBV6-3	TRBJ2-1
CASSNPQGYTGANVLTF	TRBV21-1	TRBJ2-6
CSGARGHEQYF	TRBV29-1	TRBJ2-7
CASSLDRDRIYEQYF	TRBV7-2	TRBJ2-7
CSARDPPGQGSEQYF	TRBV20-1	TRBJ2-7
CASSESRTVSNEQFF	TRBV25-1	TRBJ2-1
CSVAEGTNKQYF	TRBV29-1	TRBJ2-7
CASSPDRTSNTEAFF	TRBV18	TRBJ1-1
CASSESGRAGSLNTEAFF	TRBV10-1	TRBJ1-1
CASSSLAGWNYPVEQFF	TRBV28	TRBJ2-1
CSARVSGFWNTEAFF	TRBV20-1	TRBJ1-1